Shown below are 26 T cell receptor beta chains from a single sample sequenced in a study of cytomegalovirus exposure and HLA in healthy donors. Assay: immunoSEQ multiplex PCR; the TCRdb copy retains only in-frame clones and omits some. This table has roughly 200,000 clones, about 89% appearing once. Specimen: PBMCs. Receptor source: a man aged 25 to 40 in good health and CMV-seropositive.

The chain is built from TRBV9 and TRBJ2-1; D gene ambiguous. Germline-derived CDR1 and CDR2 are SGDLS and YYNGEE. This CDR3 has 15 amino acids. V lost 0 bases and J lost 7, with 14 bases in between. The CDR3 coding sequence is TGTGCCAGCAGCGTAGCAGGCCCCCTGGGAAATGAGCAGTTCTTC. It is translated as CASSVAGPLGNEQFF.

The genes are TRBV19 and TRBJ2-7, with D perhaps matching TRBD1 or TRBD2 (5 bases each). Trimming shortened V by 0 bases and J by 2 bases, and 14 bases separated the two germline ends. The germline V gene has CDR1 LNHDA and CDR2 SQIVND (reference sequence). The CDR3 sequence is 16 residues long. CDR3 sequence reads: CASSIDLSGLPYEQYF. As DNA, the CDR3 is TGTGCCAGTAGTATAGATCTGTCGGGGCTCCCCTACGAGCAGTACTTC.

V is TRBV27 and J is TRBJ1-6, with 7 nucleotides matching TRBD1. From germline, CDR1 is MNHEY and CDR2 SMNVEV (reference sequence). The V segment lost 5 bases and the J segment 6 bases; nucleotides outside the gene matches: 10. This CDR3 has 16 amino acids. Here the CDR3 reads CASSSPGQAFNSPLHF. The CDR3 DNA reads TGTGCCAGCAGTAGCCCCGGACAGGCCTTTAATTCACCCCTCCACTTT.

DNA for the CDR3: TGTGCCAGTAGAGGGCTGGGCGGCAACACCGGGGAGCTGTTTTTT. Protein product: CASRGLGGNTGELFF. This chain joins TRBV25-1 and TRBJ2-2, with TRBD2 as a possible D gene (5 bases). Germline values: CDR1 MGHDK, CDR2 SYGVNS. The V end lost 9 bases, the J end lost 2 bases, and 16 bases lay between the germline ends. This CDR3 is 15 amino acids long.

The CDR3 sequence is CASRPSGSRRDTQYF. In nucleotides, the CDR3 is TGCGCCAGCAGACCTAGCGGGTCCCGGCGGGATACGCAGTATTTT. The gene calls are TRBV4-3 and TRBJ2-3; 8 bases line up with TRBD2. CDR1 LGHNA and CDR2 YSLEER come from the germline V gene. V trimming: 6 bases; J trimming: 6 bases; junction bases outside the gene matches: 11. This CDR3 has 15 amino acids.

This chain joins TRBV6-5 and TRBJ2-5; D is undetermined. The CDR3 is 15 amino acids. Trimming removed 2 bases from V and 2 bases from J, with 12 bases in between. Germline assignment: CDR1 MNHEY and CDR2 SVGAGI. CDR3 region: CASSYLFTQQETQYF. In nucleotides, the CDR3 is TGTGCCAGCAGTTACCTATTCACCCAACAAGAGACCCAGTACTTC.

This clone occurred a few times. One end of the junction varies from germline; a read error may be responsible. The gene calls are TRBV5-4 and TRBJ1-5; 8 bases agree with TRBD1. The CDR3 sequence is 19 residues long. CDR1 is SGHNT, CDR2 YYREEE, per germline (reference sequence). The CDR3, as DNA: TGTGCCAGCACCTTGCCCTCTGGACAGGGAGGTTATAGCAATCAGCCCCAGCATTTT. Residues: CASTLPSGQGGYSNQPQHF.

This chain joins TRBV18 and TRBJ2-5, with 10 bases aligning to TRBD1. Losses at the gene ends were 4 bases for V and 1 base for J; bases not matched to a gene: 9. The CDR3 is 17 amino acids. From germline, CDR1 is KGHSH and CDR2 LQKENI. The CDR3 protein is CASSRDRGDPGQETQYF. CDR3 coding DNA: TGTGCCAGCTCACGGGACAGGGGAGACCCGGGCCAAGAGACCCAGTACTTC. The complete variable domain, with remaining parts taken from reference TRBV18 and TRBJ2-5, reads NAGVMQNPRHLVRRRGQEARLRCSPMKGHSHVYWYRQLPEEGLKFMVYLQKENIIDESGMPKERFSAEFPKEGPSILRIQQVVRGDSAAYFCASSRDRGDPGQETQYFGPGTRLLVL.

V gene TRBV19 combines with J gene TRBJ1-5, with 7 nucleotides matching TRBD1. V shed 11 bases and J 0 bases; nucleotides not matched to a gene: 7. The CDR3 is 14 residues long. The germline V gene has CDR1 LNHDA and CDR2 SQIVND (reference sequence). CDR3 DNA sequence: TGTGCCGGAGGGGGCCTTTATAGCAATCAGCCCCAGCATTTT. Its protein product is CAGGGLYSNQPQHF. Full variable domain (outside the CDR3, taken from reference TRBV19 and TRBJ1-5): DGGITQSPKYLFRKEGQNVTLSCEQNLNHDAMYWYRQDPGQGLRLIYYSQIVNDFQKGDIAEGYSVSREKKESFPLTVTSAQKNPTAFYLCAGGGLYSNQPQHFGDGTRLSIL.

This clone has just one count. The chain couples TRBV9 to TRBJ1-1, with D perhaps matching TRBD1 (5 bases). This CDR3 contains 12 residues. CDR1 is SGDLS and CDR2 is YYNGEE in the germline V gene. V lost 7 bases and J 1 base, leaving 8 bases between the germline ends. CDR3 amino acids: CASGTGNTEAFF. The CDR3 coding sequence is TGTGCCAGCGGGACCGGGAACACTGAAGCTTTCTTT.

A single count supports this clone. The chain uses TRBV11-2 and TRBJ2-7, with D possibly being TRBD1 or TRBD2 (6 bases each). The CDR3 is 16 residues long. V shed 1 base and J shed 1 base, with 14 bases lying between them. The V gene's germline CDR1 is SGHAT and CDR2 FQNNGV. CDR3 sequence reads: CASSLGGGSLSYEQYF. The CDR3 DNA is TGTGCCAGCAGCTTAGGAGGGGGGAGTCTATCCTACGAGCAGTACTTC. The full variable domain, rest sourced from reference TRBV11-2 and TRBJ2-7, is EAGVAQSPRYKIIEKRQSVAFWCNPISGHATLYWYQQILGQGPKLLIQFQNNGVVDDSQLPKDRFSAERLKGVDSTLKIQPAKLEDSAVYLCASSLGGGSLSYEQYFGPGTRLTVT.

This clone appeared a single time. The chain is built from TRBV7-3 and TRBJ2-2, with unresolved D. The germline V and J ends were trimmed by 0 bases and 6 bases, with 8 bases remaining between them. Germline CDR1 is SGHTA and CDR2 is FQGTGA. This CDR3 contains 14 residues. CDR3 sequence: CASSLTLAAGELFF. The CDR3 nucleotides read TGTGCCAGCAGCTTAACATTGGCGGCCGGGGAGCTGTTTTTT.

J is TRBJ2-3 and V is TRBV7-2, with D maybe TRBD2 (5 bases). This CDR3 has 14 residues. Trimming removed 0 bases at V and 5 bases at J, with 9 bases between. Germline CDR1 SGHTA, CDR2 FQGNSA. The chain's CDR3 is CASSLAGAGDTQYF. The DNA for the CDR3 is TGTGCCAGCAGCTTAGCGGGAGCAGGAGATACGCAGTATTTT.

This rearrangement joins TRBV18 to TRBJ2-5; D unresolved. Germline values: CDR1 KGHSH, CDR2 LQKENI. The CDR3 has 18 residues. V was trimmed by 3 bases and J by 6 bases, leaving 26 bases between them. The CDR3 sequence: CASSPTTAAITARQTQYF. The CDR3 nucleotides are TGTGCCAGCTCACCCACGACCGCCGCTATCACCGCTAGGCAGACCCAGTACTTC.

The V and J genes are TRBV9 and TRBJ1-5; D uncertain. This CDR3 spans 15 amino acids. V was trimmed by 5 bases and J by 4 bases, leaving 16 bases between them. CDR1 is SGDLS and CDR2 is YYNGEE in the germline V gene. CDR3 residues: CASSTGPGQNQPQHF. DNA of the CDR3: TGTGCCAGCAGTACCGGACCCGGCCAAAATCAGCCCCAGCATTTT.

The chain recombines TRBV15 with TRBJ1-4; D is ambiguous. The CDR3 loop spans 14 amino acids. Deletions cut 3 bases from V and 5 bases from J, with 10 bases between. Germline V gene lookup returns CDR1 LNHNV and CDR2 YYDKDF (reference sequence). Here the CDR3 reads CATSSLRGNEKLFF. The CDR3 DNA is TGTGCCACCAGCAGCCTAAGAGGAAATGAAAAACTGTTTTTT.

This clone appeared once. This chain uses TRBV5-6 with TRBJ2-3, with 7 bases that match TRBD1. The CDR3 spans 14 residues. Germline lookup yields CDR1 SGHDT and CDR2 YYEEEE. J gave up 0 bases and V 2 bases, and 0 bases lay outside the gene matches. This CDR3 is CASSFRGSTDTQYF. The CDR3 DNA reads as TGTGCCAGCAGCTTCAGGGGGAGCACAGATACGCAGTATTTT.

This chain joins TRBV5-1 and TRBJ2-5; 11 bases fit TRBD2. Germline values: CDR1 SGHRS, CDR2 YFSETQ. The CDR3 covers 14 residues. The V and J ends lost 5 bases and 7 bases, in that order; junction bases with no gene match: 7. CDR3 amino acids: CASRIAGGTGTQYF. Written as DNA, the CDR3 is TGCGCCAGCAGAATAGCGGGGGGGACTGGGACCCAGTACTTC.

This chain joins TRBV4-1 and TRBJ1-4; the D gene is possibly TRBD1 (5 bases). This CDR3 is built from 14 residues. Trimming took 1 base from V and 7 from J, leaving 10 bases between them. Germline V gives CDR1 MGHRA, CDR2 YSYEKL. CDR3 amino acids: CASSQVSRVEKLFF. The CDR3 DNA sequence: TGCGCCAGCAGCCAAGTTTCCAGGGTTGAAAAACTGTTTTTT.

The chain links TRBV7-2 to TRBJ2-1; 10 nucleotides line up with TRBD2. Germline trimming cut 4 bases from V and 2 bases from J; bases unmatched to any gene: 5. The CDR3 sequence is 16 residues long. Per germline, CDR1 SGHTA and CDR2 FQGNSA. The CDR3, as DNA: TGTGCCAGCAGCTCCCCGGGACTAGCGACCTACAATGAGCAGTTCTTC. Its protein is CASSSPGLATYNEQFF.

The chain links TRBV6-5 to TRBJ2-3; D is ambiguous. There are 13 residues in the CDR3. CDR1 is MNHEY, CDR2 SVGAGI, per germline. V lost 2 bases and J 5 bases, leaving 8 bases between the germline ends. The CDR3 DNA follows: TGTGCCAGCAGTTACGCACCGCAAGATACGCAGTATTTT. Protein product: CASSYAPQDTQYF.

J is TRBJ1-4 and V is TRBV5-1, with D hard to call. Looked up from germline, CDR1 is SGHRS and CDR2 is YFSETQ. The V end lost 0 bases, the J end lost 6 bases, and 12 bases lay between the germline ends. The CDR3 has 15 residues. The CDR3 bases are TGCGCCAGCAGCTTGGATGACGAGCCTTATGAAAAACTGTTTTTT. Encoded protein: CASSLDDEPYEKLFF.

This chain connects TRBV7-9 to TRBJ2-1; 7 bases agree with TRBD1. CDR1 and CDR2 (germline): SEHNR, FQNEAQ (reference sequence). V lost 6 bases and J lost 7; bases outside the gene matches: 12. The CDR3 length is 15 residues. The CDR3 DNA reads as TGTGCCAGCAGTCGACTGTACAGGGGTAGGAATGAGCAGTTCTTC. Protein product: CASSRLYRGRNEQFF.

This chain connects TRBV28 to TRBJ2-7, with 10 bases identical to TRBD1. V lost 5 bases and J lost 5; bases outside the gene matches: 12. Germline CDR1 reads MDHEN; CDR2 reads SYDVKM. The CDR3 spans 16 residues. The CDR3 nucleotides are TGTGCCAGCAGTCCCCTCGTCGGGACAGGGGCTAACGAGCAGTACTTC. Encoded protein: CASSPLVGTGANEQYF.

This chain joins TRBV4-2 and TRBJ2-1, with unresolved D. The V end lost 1 base, the J end lost 0 bases, and 7 bases lay between the germline ends. Germline lookup yields CDR1 LGHNA and CDR2 YNFKEQ. This CDR3 has 15 residues. This CDR3 is CASSQVASSYNEQFF. The DNA for the CDR3 is TGTGCCAGCAGCCAAGTTGCGAGCTCCTACAATGAGCAGTTCTTC.

This chain uses TRBV27 with TRBJ1-1; 7 bases map to TRBD1. V shed 10 bases and J 0 bases; nucleotides not matched to a gene: 5. This CDR3 spans 13 amino acids. Germline CDR1 is MNHEY and CDR2 is SMNVEV (reference sequence). CDR3 nucleotide sequence: TGTGCCACCGGGACAGACTTGAACACTGAAGCTTTCTTT. Encoded protein: CATGTDLNTEAFF.